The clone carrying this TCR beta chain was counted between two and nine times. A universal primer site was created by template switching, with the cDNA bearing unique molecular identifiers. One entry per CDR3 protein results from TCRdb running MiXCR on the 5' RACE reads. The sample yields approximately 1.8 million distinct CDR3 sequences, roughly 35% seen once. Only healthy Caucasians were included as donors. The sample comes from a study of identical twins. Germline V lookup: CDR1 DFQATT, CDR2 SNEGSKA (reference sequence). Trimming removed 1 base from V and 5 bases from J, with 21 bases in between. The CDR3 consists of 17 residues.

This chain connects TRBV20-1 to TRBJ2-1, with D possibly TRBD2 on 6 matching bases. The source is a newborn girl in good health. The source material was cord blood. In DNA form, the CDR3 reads TGCAGTGCTAGAGGAACCCTAGCGAAGAGATCTCACAATGAGCAGTTCTTC. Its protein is CSARGTLAKRSHNEQFF.